A single TCR beta chain is shown here with its context. The antigen remains undetermined. The CDR3 runs 15 residues. Deletions cut 5 bases from V and 3 bases from J, with 16 bases between. Germline loops: CDR1 SEHNR, CDR2 FQNEAQ (reference sequence). In the naive CD8 group, cells lacked CD45RO and were positively selected for CCR7, so terminally differentiated effector memory CD45RA+ cells were left out. The study enrolled healthy HIV-negative adults without recent acute infections or vaccinations as donors. This specimen belongs to a study of shared clonotypes between healthy human individuals. Each replicate PCR on the sorted subsets used roughly 200 ng DNA (roughly 30,000 T cell genomes). Method: immunoSEQ multiplex PCR; TCRdb's copy keeps in-frame clones and lacks some. Among some 2,000,000 clones listed, 85% to 95% were seen once. Study results and limitations: Sharing across four donors was highest in naive CD4 (roughly 5%) and lowest in memory CD8 (around 0.4%). Estimated richness was generally greater in naive than memory subsets.

Sequencing was performed on naive CD8+ T cells sorted from blood. This clonotype originated in a man younger than 35 in good health. The J gene is TRBJ1-2, the V gene TRBV7-9; D is unclear. CDR3 DNA sequence: TGTGCCAGCAGCCCCCGTGGGAGTTCCCACTATGGCTACACCTTC. Translated: CASSPRGSSHYGYTF.